This T cell receptor beta chain was identified in a study of blood T cell repertoires in COVID-19. Looking at the study overall: The analysed material was cDNA or gDNA that came from T cells, B-cell-depleted T cells, or PBMCs.

Produced via immunoSEQ multiplex PCR; TCRdb's table is partial and in-frame only. The table lists some 220,000 clones, approximately 80% of them singletons. V lost 5 bases, J lost 2 bases, and 2 bases stayed unmatched. Germline assignment: CDR1 MDHEN and CDR2 SYDVKM. The CDR3 is 16 residues long. This clone was observed once. The chain couples TRBV28 to TRBJ2-3; TRBD2 matches 15 bases. The receptor was isolated from a woman in her thirties or forties with acute COVID-19. The sequenced sample was PBMCs or T cells enriched from blood (not recorded which). DNA for the CDR3: TGTGCCAGCAGTGGGACTAGCGGGAGGCCCACAGATACGCAGTATTTT. Its protein product is CASSGTSGRPTDTQYF.